The rows below give T cell receptor beta chains drawn from one sample of a study of cytomegalovirus exposure and HLA in healthy donors. Produced via immunoSEQ multiplex PCR; TCRdb's table is partial and in-frame only. This table holds fewer than 200,000 clones, 80% to 90% found once. Source material: PBMCs. These receptors came from a woman under 40 in good health and CMV-seropositive. Each CDR3 is given with its conserved first and last residue. D genes are given only for firm matches. Clone size is not always given. Where it is, it says once, few, many or a class for expanded clones.

d_gene: -
v_gene: TRBV27
j_gene: TRBJ2-7
len: 13
abundance: few
CDR3nt: TGTGCCAGCAGACTGGCAGGGTCCTACGAGCAGTACTTC
CDR3aa: CASRLAGSYEQYF

d_gene: -
v_gene: TRBV7-8
j_gene: TRBJ2-3
len: 13
abundance: few
CDR3nt: TGTGCCAGCAGCTTAGAACTCACAGATACGCAGTATTTT
CDR3aa: CASSLELTDTQYF

d_gene: -
v_gene: TRBV29-1
j_gene: TRBJ1-4
len: 12
abundance: -
CDR3nt: TGCAGCGTTGAGAGATCCAATGAAAAACTGTTTTTT
CDR3aa: CSVERSNEKLFF

d_gene: -
v_gene: TRBV7-2
j_gene: TRBJ2-1
len: 16
abundance: -
CDR3nt: TGTGCCAGCAGCTTTGACGGGCGGGGCACCTACAATGAGCAGTTCTTC
CDR3aa: CASSFDGRGTYNEQFF

d_gene: -
v_gene: TRBV6-5
j_gene: TRBJ2-7
len: 15
abundance: -
CDR3nt: TGTGCCAGCAGTTACTTGACAGGCTACTCCTACGAGCAGTACTTC
CDR3aa: CASSYLTGYSYEQYF

d_gene: -
v_gene: TRBV7-2
j_gene: TRBJ1-4
len: 15
abundance: -
CDR3nt: TGTGCCAGCAGCCCGATGACAGGTCTAAATGAAAAACTGTTTTTT
CDR3aa: CASSPMTGLNEKLFF

d_gene: -
v_gene: TRBV7-9
j_gene: TRBJ1-1
len: 15
abundance: once
CDR3nt: TGTGCCAGCAGCTCATCCGGAGGGGTGAACACTGAAGCTTTCTTT
CDR3aa: CASSSSGGVNTEAFF

d_gene: TRBD1
v_gene: TRBV5-4
j_gene: TRBJ1-1
len: 15
abundance: -
CDR3nt: TGTGCCAGCAGCTACCAGACAGGGGAGAACACTGAAGCTTTCTTT
CDR3aa: CASSYQTGENTEAFF

d_gene: -
v_gene: TRBV5-6
j_gene: TRBJ2-3
len: 8
abundance: -
CDR3nt: TGTGCCAGCAGCTTGGTGGACTTC
CDR3aa: CASSLVDF

d_gene: -
v_gene: TRBV6-5
j_gene: TRBJ2-7
len: 15
abundance: -
CDR3nt: TGTGCCAGCAGTTACGTCGGCAGGGGAACCTACGAGCAGTACTTC
CDR3aa: CASSYVGRGTYEQYF

d_gene: TRBD1
v_gene: TRBV30
j_gene: TRBJ2-5
len: 14
abundance: -
CDR3nt: TGTGCCTGGAGTACAACAGGGGGTCACCAGACCCAGTACTTC
CDR3aa: CAWSTTGGHQTQYF

d_gene: -
v_gene: TRBV10-3
j_gene: TRBJ2-5
len: 13
abundance: -
CDR3nt: TGTGCCACCTACCGCGGGATACAAGAGACCCAGTACTTC
CDR3aa: CATYRGIQETQYF

d_gene: TRBD1
v_gene: TRBV5-6
j_gene: TRBJ2-5
len: 14
abundance: -
CDR3nt: TGTGCCAGCAGCCCCGGGACAGGGGGGGAGACCCAGTACTTC
CDR3aa: CASSPGTGGETQYF

d_gene: -
v_gene: TRBV19
j_gene: TRBJ1-3
len: 12
abundance: -
CDR3nt: TGTGCCAGTAATGAGAACGGAAACACCATATATTTT
CDR3aa: CASNENGNTIYF

d_gene: -
v_gene: TRBV11-2
j_gene: TRBJ2-5
len: 14
abundance: -
CDR3nt: TGTGCCAGCAGCTTATTTGCAGGGCTGGAGACCCAGTACTTC
CDR3aa: CASSLFAGLETQYF

d_gene: TRBD1
v_gene: TRBV25-1
j_gene: TRBJ1-2
len: 13
abundance: -
CDR3nt: TGTGCCAGCAGGGAAGACAGGGGTTATGGCTACACCTTC
CDR3aa: CASREDRGYGYTF

d_gene: TRBD1
v_gene: TRBV2
j_gene: TRBJ1-1
len: 14
abundance: -
CDR3nt: TGTGCCAGCAGGTACAGGGGGCTTGACACTGAAGCTTTCTTT
CDR3aa: CASRYRGLDTEAFF

d_gene: TRBD1
v_gene: TRBV6-1
j_gene: TRBJ1-2
len: 14
abundance: -
CDR3nt: TGTGCCAGCAGAGCCGGGACAGGGTTCCTTGGCTACACCTTC
CDR3aa: CASRAGTGFLGYTF

d_gene: -
v_gene: TRBV11-2
j_gene: TRBJ1-5
len: 14
abundance: few
CDR3nt: TGTGCCAGCAGCTTAGAAAGGGGTGTTCAGCCCCAGCATTTT
CDR3aa: CASSLERGVQPQHF

d_gene: -
v_gene: TRBV2
j_gene: TRBJ2-7
len: 16
abundance: once
CDR3nt: TGTGCCAGTAGGATCTTAGGGGGGGTTCACCTCTACGAGCAGTACTTC
CDR3aa: CASRILGGVHLYEQYF

d_gene: TRBD2
v_gene: TRBV5-1
j_gene: TRBJ2-7
len: 15
abundance: -
CDR3nt: TGCGCCAGCAGCTTCCAGCGGGGGGTCTCCTACGAGCAGTACTTC
CDR3aa: CASSFQRGVSYEQYF

d_gene: TRBD1
v_gene: TRBV5-1
j_gene: TRBJ1-4
len: 15
abundance: -
CDR3nt: TGCGCCAGCAGCTGGACAGGGGCAACTAATGAAAAACTGTTTTTT
CDR3aa: CASSWTGATNEKLFF

d_gene: TRBD1
v_gene: TRBV7-2
j_gene: TRBJ2-1
len: 13
abundance: -
CDR3nt: TGTGCCAGCAGCTTACAGGGGGACAATGAGCAGTTCTTC
CDR3aa: CASSLQGDNEQFF

d_gene: TRBD1
v_gene: TRBV6-6
j_gene: TRBJ1-3
len: 16
abundance: -
CDR3nt: TGTGCCAGCAGTTTGGCCGGGACAGGGGCGGGAAACACCATATATTTT
CDR3aa: CASSLAGTGAGNTIYF

d_gene: TRBD1
v_gene: TRBV6-5
j_gene: TRBJ1-1
len: 14
abundance: -
CDR3nt: TGTGCCAGCAGTGTACATACGGGACAGACTGAAGCTTTCTTT
CDR3aa: CASSVHTGQTEAFF

d_gene: -
v_gene: TRBV27
j_gene: TRBJ2-2
len: 15
abundance: -
CDR3nt: TGTGCCAGCAGGGGGGGTAAGGGGCGCACCGGGGAGCTGTTTTTT
CDR3aa: CASRGGKGRTGELFF

d_gene: -
v_gene: TRBV5-8
j_gene: TRBJ2-1
len: 16
abundance: -
CDR3nt: TGTGCCAGCAGCCGAAAGGGGCCTAGCGAATGGGATGAGCAGTTCTTC
CDR3aa: CASSRKGPSEWDEQFF

d_gene: TRBD1
v_gene: TRBV15
j_gene: TRBJ2-1
len: 16
abundance: -
CDR3nt: TGTGCCACCAGCAGATCACCGGGACAGGGGTACAATGAGCAGTTCTTC
CDR3aa: CATSRSPGQGYNEQFF

d_gene: -
v_gene: TRBV29-1
j_gene: TRBJ2-5
len: 13
abundance: -
CDR3nt: TGCAGCGCGACTCGGAAAATCCAAGAGACCCAGTACTTC
CDR3aa: CSATRKIQETQYF

d_gene: TRBD1
v_gene: TRBV4-1
j_gene: TRBJ1-2
len: 15
abundance: -
CDR3nt: TGCGCCAGCAGCCAATCCGGGACAGGGGAATATGGCTACACCTTC
CDR3aa: CASSQSGTGEYGYTF

d_gene: TRBD1
v_gene: TRBV6-9
j_gene: TRBJ1-5
len: 17
abundance: -
CDR3nt: TGTGCCAGCAGCAAAGGGAGACAGGGGGCTGGCAATCAGCCCCAGCATTTT
CDR3aa: CASSKGRQGAGNQPQHF

d_gene: -
v_gene: TRBV2
j_gene: TRBJ1-3
len: 13
abundance: -
CDR3nt: TGTGCCAGCAGACAGTATCCTGGAAACACCATATATTTT
CDR3aa: CASRQYPGNTIYF

d_gene: TRBD2
v_gene: TRBV28
j_gene: TRBJ2-1
len: 16
abundance: -
CDR3nt: TGTGCCAGCAGTTCCCCCCATGCGGGGGGCTCCAATGAGCAGTTCTTC
CDR3aa: CASSSPHAGGSNEQFF

d_gene: -
v_gene: TRBV5-3
j_gene: TRBJ1-5
len: 15
abundance: -
CDR3nt: TGTGCCAGAAGCTTGGCAGACAGATGCAATCAGCCCCAGCATTTT
CDR3aa: CARSLADRCNQPQHF